This T cell receptor beta chain was profiled in a study of T cell repertoires in cytomegalovirus infection. Study context: Recently identified HLA-C-restricted CMV epitopes were among the peptides used. Public TCR beta signature analysis indicated the presence of both CMV infection and matching HLA type.

TCRdb reanalysed the reads using MiXCR and keeps one entry per CDR3 protein. Among 900,000 to 950,000 distinct CDR3 sequences, roughly 30% were seen once, and the ten largest hold around 15%. Germline values: CDR1 SEHNR, CDR2 FQNEAQ (reference sequence). Trimming shortened V by 5 bases and J by 5 bases, and 12 bases separated the two germline ends. There are 13 residues in the CDR3. This clonotype was seen repeatedly, ten times or more. Its antigen remains unidentified. Findings and limits, study-wide: The ex vivo response was dominated by HLA-C-restricted CMV-specific TCR beta clonotypes.

The V call is TRBV7-9, the J call TRBJ1-1, with no clear D. This receptor was taken from a human donor in good health (CMV status not recorded). Some clones in this sample may be carry-over from other donors' samples. The starting material was cultured CD8+ T cells from PBMCs, obtained from culture after CMV antigen stimulation. CDR3 sequence (DNA): TGTGCCAGCAGCCCGGTGGAGGGTACTGAAGCTTTCTTT. Translating gives CASSPVEGTEAFF.